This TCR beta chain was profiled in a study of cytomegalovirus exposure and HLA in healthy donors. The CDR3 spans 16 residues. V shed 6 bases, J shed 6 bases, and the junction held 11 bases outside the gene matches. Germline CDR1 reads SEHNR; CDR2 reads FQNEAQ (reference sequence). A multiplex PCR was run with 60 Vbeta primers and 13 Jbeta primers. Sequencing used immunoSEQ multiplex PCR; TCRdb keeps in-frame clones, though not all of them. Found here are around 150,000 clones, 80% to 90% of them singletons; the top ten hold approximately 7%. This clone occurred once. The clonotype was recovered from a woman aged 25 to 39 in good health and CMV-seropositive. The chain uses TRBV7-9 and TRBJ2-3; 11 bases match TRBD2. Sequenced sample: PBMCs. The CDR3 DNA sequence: TGTGCCAGCAGTAGAGCCGGGACTAGCGGAGGGGATACGCAGTATTTT. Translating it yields CASSRAGTSGGDTQYF.